This T cell receptor delta chain was profiled in a study of γδ T cells in repeated Plasmodium falciparum infection. The wider study: Donors had four controlled P. falciparum NF54 infections over 644 days. Study-wide findings and caveats: Many TCRgamma sequences overlapped between individuals in stable Vgamma9/Vdelta2+ repertoires. Malian donors came from one small rural village, predominantly one ethnic group.

CDR3 size: 19 residues. CDR1 is TSESDYY and CDR2 is QEAYKQQN in the germline V gene. This clone has at least ten counts. Its antigen is undetermined. For this DNA, TCRdb reports the protein of a much larger clone, which diverges at residue 15, most likely from a read error; the protein presented here is translated directly from the DNA. Vgamma9/Vdelta2+ and Vdelta2-negative gammadelta T cells were flow-sorted from PBMC for bulk sequencing. TCRdb re-processed the multiplex PCR reads via CATT. The repertoire has 50,000 to 55,000 delta-chain clones, 1.9% of them found once; the top ten carry 20% to 25%. The genes are TRAV38-2/DV8 and TRDJ1; TRDD3 might be the D (6 bases). Material for sequencing was gamma-delta T cells from blood. This receptor was obtained from a pool of human donors (malaria-infected and uninfected, not separated). The CDR3 DNA follows: TGTGCTTATAGGAGCCAAACCTGGGGACTGCTACCGTACACCGGTAAACTCATCTTT. Its protein product is CAYRSQTWGLLPYTGKLIF.